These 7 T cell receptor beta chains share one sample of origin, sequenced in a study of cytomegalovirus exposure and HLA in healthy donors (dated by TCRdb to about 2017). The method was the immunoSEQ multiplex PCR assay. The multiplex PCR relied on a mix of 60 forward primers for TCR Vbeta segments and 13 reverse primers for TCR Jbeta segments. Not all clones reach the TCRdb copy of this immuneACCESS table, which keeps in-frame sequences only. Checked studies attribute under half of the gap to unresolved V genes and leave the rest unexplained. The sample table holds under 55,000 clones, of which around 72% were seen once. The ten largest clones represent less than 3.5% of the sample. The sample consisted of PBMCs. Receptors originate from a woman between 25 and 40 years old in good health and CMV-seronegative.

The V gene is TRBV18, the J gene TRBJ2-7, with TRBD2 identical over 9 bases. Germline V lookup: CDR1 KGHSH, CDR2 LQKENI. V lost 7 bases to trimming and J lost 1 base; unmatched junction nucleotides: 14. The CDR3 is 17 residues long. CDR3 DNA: TGTGCCAGCTTGTCGTCGCGGGAGGGCCTGGGGTCCTACGAGCAGTACTTC. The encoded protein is CASLSSREGLGSYEQYF. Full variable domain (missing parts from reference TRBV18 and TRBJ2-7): NAGVMQNPRHLVRRRGQEARLRCSPMKGHSHVYWYRQLPEEGLKFMVYLQKENIIDESGMPKERFSAEFPKEGPSILRIQQVVRGDSAAYFCASLSSREGLGSYEQYFGPGTRLTVT.

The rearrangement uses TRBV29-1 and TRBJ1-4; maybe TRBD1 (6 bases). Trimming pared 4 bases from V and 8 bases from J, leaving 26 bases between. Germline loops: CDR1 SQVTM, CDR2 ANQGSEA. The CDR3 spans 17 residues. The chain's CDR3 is CSVVGGARDTVNEKLFF. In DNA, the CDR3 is TGCAGCGTTGTTGGGGGGGCCAGGGACACCGTCAACGAAAAACTGTTTTTT.

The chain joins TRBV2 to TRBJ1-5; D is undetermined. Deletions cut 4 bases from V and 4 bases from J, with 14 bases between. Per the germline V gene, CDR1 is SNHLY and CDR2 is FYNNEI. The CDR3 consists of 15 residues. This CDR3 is CASSASALPNQPQHF. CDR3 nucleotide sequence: TGTGCCAGCAGTGCCAGTGCCCTGCCGAATCAGCCCCAGCATTTT.

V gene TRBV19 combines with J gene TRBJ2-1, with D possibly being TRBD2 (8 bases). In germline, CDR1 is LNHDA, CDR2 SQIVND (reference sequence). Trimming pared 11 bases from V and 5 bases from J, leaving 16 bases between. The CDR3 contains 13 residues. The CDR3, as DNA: TGTGCCCCAGGGGGACTAGGGGACAATGAGCAGTTCTTC. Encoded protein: CAPGGLGDNEQFF.

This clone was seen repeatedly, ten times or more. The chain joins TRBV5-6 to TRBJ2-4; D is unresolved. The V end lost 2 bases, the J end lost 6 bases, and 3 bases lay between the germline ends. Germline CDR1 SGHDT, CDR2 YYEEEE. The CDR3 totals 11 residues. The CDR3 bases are TGTGCCAGCAGCTTCGGAAACATTCAGTACTTC. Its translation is CASSFGNIQYF.

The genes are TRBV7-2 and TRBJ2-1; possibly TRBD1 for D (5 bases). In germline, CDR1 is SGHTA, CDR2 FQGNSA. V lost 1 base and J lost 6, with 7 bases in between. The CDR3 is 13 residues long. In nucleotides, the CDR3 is TGTGCCAGCAGCTTAGACAGGTCCAATGAGCAGTTCTTC. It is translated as CASSLDRSNEQFF.

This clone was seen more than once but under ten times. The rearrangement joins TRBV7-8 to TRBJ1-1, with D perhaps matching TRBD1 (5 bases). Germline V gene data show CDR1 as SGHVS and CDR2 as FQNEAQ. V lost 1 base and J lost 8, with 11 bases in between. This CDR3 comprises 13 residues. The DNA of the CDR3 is TGTGCCAGCAGCTTAGGGACATCTTCCGAAGCTTTCTTT. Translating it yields CASSLGTSSEAFF.